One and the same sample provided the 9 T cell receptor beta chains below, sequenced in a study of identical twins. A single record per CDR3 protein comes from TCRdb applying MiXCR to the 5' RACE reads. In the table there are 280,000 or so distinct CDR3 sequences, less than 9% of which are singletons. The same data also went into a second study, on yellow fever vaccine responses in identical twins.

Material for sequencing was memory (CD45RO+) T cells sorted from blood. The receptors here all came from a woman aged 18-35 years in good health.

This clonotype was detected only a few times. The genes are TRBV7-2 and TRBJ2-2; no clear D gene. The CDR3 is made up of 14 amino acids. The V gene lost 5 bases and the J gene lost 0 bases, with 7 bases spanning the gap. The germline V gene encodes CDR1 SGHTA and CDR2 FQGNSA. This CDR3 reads CASSESANTGELFF. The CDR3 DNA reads TGTGCCAGCAGCGAATCTGCGAACACCGGGGAGCTGTTTTTT.

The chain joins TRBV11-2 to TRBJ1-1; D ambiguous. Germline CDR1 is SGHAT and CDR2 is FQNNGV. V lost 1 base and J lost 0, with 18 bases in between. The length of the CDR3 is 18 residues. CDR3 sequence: CASSLVGVWGVMNTEAFF. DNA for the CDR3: TGTGCCAGCAGCTTAGTGGGTGTGTGGGGAGTGATGAACACTGAAGCTTTCTTT. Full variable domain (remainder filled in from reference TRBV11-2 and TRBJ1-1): EAGVAQSPRYKIIEKRQSVAFWCNPISGHATLYWYQQILGQGPKLLIQFQNNGVVDDSQLPKDRFSAERLKGVDSTLKIQPAKLEDSAVYLCASSLVGVWGVMNTEAFFGQGTRLTVV.

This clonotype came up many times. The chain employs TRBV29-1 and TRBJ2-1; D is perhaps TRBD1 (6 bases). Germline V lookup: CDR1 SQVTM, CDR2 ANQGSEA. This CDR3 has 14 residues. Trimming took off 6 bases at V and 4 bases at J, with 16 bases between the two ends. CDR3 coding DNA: TGCAGCGTCCTACAGGGTGGGCTATACAATGAGCAGTTCTTC. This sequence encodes CSVLQGGLYNEQFF.

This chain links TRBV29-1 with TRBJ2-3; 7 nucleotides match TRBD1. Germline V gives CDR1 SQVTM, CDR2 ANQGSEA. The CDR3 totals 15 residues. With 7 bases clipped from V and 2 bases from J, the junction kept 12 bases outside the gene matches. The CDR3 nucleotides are TGCAGCGGGGATAAGACAGGGCGGGCCACAGATACGCAGTATTTT. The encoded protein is CSGDKTGRATDTQYF.

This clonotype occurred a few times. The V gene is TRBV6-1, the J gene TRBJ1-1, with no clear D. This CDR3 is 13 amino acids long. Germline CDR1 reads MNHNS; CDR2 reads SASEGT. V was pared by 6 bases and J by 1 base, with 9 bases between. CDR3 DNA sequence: TGTGCCAGCAGAAAACAGCAGAACACTGAAGCTTTCTTT. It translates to CASRKQQNTEAFF.

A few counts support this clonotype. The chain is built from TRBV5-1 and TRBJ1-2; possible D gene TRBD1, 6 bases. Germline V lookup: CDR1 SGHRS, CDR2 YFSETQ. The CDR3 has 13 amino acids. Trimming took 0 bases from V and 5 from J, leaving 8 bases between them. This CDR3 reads CASSLGDKYGYTF. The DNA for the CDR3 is TGCGCCAGCAGCTTGGGGGACAAATATGGCTACACCTTC.

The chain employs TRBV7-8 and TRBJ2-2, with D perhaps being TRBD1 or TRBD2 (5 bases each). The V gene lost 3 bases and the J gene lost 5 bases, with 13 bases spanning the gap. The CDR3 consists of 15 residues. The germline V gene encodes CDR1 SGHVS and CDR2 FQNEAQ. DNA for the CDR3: TGTGCCAGCAGCTTGGGGACCTTCGGGACCGGGGAGCTGTTTTTT. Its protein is CASSLGTFGTGELFF.

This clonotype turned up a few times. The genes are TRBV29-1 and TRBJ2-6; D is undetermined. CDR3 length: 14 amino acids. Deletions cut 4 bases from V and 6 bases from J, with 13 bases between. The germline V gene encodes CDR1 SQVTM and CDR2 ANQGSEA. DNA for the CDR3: TGCAGCGTTGCTGAACCAGAATCGGCCAACGTCCTGACTTTC. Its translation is CSVAEPESANVLTF.

Here the CDR3 DNA reads TGTGCCAGCAGCTCGGGCAGGCCACCCACTGAAGCTTTCTTT. It specifies CASSSGRPPTEAFF. This chain joins TRBV7-6 and TRBJ1-1; no clear D gene. Per germline, CDR1 SGHVS and CDR2 FNYEAQ. CDR3 size: 14 residues. V was pared by 4 bases and J by 4 bases, with 13 bases between.